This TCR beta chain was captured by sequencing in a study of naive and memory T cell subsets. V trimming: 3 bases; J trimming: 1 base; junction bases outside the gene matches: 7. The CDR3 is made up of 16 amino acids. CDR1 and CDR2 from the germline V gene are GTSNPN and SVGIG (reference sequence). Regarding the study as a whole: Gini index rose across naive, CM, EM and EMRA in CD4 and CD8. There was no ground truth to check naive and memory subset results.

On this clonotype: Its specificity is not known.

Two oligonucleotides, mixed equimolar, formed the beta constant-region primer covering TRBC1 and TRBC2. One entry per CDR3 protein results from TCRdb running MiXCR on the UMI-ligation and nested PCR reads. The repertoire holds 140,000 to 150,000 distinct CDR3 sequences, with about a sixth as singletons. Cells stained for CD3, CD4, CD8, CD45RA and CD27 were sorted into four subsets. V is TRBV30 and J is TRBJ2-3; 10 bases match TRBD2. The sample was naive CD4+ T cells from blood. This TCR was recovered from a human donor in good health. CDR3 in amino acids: CAWSSVGTSGTDTQYF. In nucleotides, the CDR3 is TGTGCCTGGAGCTCCGTAGGGACTAGCGGCACAGATACGCAGTATTTT.